This TCR beta chain was sequenced in a study of blood T cell repertoires in COVID-19 (dated by TCRdb to about 2020). About the study as a whole: The collaborator samples originated in the United States, Italy and Spain and spanned the acute and convalescent phases of COVID-19. The material from the prospective study consisted of cDNA or gDNA derived from T cells, B-cell-depleted T cells, or PBMCs. Subjects who had been exposed to COVID-19, were actively infected with it, or had recovered from it provided the deeply sampled blood TCRbeta repertoires that made up the dataset. The repertoires were made available in a free public database intended to serve as a resource for research on the immune response to SARS-CoV-2. Samples were obtained from the ongoing ImmuneRACE study (first 160 participants) and from over 1,000 subjects provided by 6 global collaborators. A de-identified subject ID, COVID-19 status, age in years and sex were almost always included in the sample metadata. Where HLA class I and class II types were available, the types were taken from metadata supplied by the sample provider, not from assay-based typing.

Overall study results and their limits: The quantity of clinical and demographic metadata differed by source and by participant and was supplied without curation.

CDR1 and CDR2 (MDHEN, SYDVKM) derive from the germline V gene. Inclusive of the bounding cysteine and phenylalanine, the CDR3 is 13 residues long. Left in the record is the CDR3 DNA by itself, 39 bases read in frame from the first base. V is shortened by 5 bases, J by 4 bases, and the region joining them spans 12 bases. Collaborating institutions collected whole blood in K2EDTA tubes following their own protocols. For TCRbeta analysis, collaborator samples were shipped as frozen whole blood, as isolated PBMCs, or as DNA extracted from either sample type. TCRbeta CDR3 regions were amplified from genomic DNA using the immunoSEQ Assay, a bias-controlled multiplex PCR. Turning to the authors' computational methods: Nucleated cell counts per sample were estimated from amplification of reference gene primers within the assay. To quantify the absolute abundance of each unique TCRbeta CDR3 rearrangement, sequence reads were collapsed and filtered. For each sample, productive Simpson clonality was calculated by taking the square root of Simpson's diversity index across productive rearrangements. This immuneACCESS table, as held by TCRdb, lists in-frame sequences with V and J called but not all clones. Of the missing ones, under half trace to an unresolved V gene in checked studies; the others have no known cause. From that table come the V and J calls and clone size; the DNA was used to work out D and trimming. The sample table contains 97,000 or so clones; only one count was recorded for around 81% of them. In total, the top ten clones hold 3.5% to 5% of the sample.

Regarding this clone: There is no known antigen for this receptor. No much larger clonotype is one base removed from it; base qualities were not supplied.

The clonotype originates from a man in his sixties with acute or convalescent COVID-19. Source material: peripheral blood. The chain uses TRBV28 and TRBJ2-7; TRBD1 is a weak D gene call, 6 bases matching. Here the CDR3 is given as CASSTQGPYEQYF. The DNA sequence is as follows: TGTGCCAGCAGTACCCAGGGGCCGTACGAGCAGTACTTC.